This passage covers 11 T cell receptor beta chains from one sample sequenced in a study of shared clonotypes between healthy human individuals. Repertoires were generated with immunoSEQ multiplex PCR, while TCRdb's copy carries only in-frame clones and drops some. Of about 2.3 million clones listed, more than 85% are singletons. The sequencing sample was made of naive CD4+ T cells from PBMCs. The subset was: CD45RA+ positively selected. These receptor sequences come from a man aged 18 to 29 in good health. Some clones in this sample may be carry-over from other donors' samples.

The CDR3 DNA reads as TGCGCCAGCAGCCAAGATTGGGGAAGGGGGGACGAGCAGTACTTC. As protein: CASSQDWGRGDEQYF. The chain is built from TRBV4-1 and TRBJ2-7; D possibly matches TRBD1 or TRBD2 (6 bases each). The ends were cut back, 0 bases at V and 5 bases at J, with 14 bases in the middle. CDR1 MGHRA and CDR2 YSYEKL come from the germline V gene. CDR3 length: 15 residues.

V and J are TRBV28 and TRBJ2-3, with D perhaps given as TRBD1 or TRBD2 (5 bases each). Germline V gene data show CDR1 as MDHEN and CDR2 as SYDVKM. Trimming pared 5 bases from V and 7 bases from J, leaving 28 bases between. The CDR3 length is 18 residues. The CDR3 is CASSPGLRGADLWYTQYF. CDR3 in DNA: TGTGCCAGCAGTCCCGGTTTGAGGGGCGCAGATCTCTGGTATACGCAGTATTTT.

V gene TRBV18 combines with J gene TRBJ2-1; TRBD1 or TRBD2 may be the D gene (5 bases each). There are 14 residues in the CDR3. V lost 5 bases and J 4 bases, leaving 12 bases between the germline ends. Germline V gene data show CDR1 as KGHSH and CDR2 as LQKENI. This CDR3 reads CASSNTRQYNEQFF. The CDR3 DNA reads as TGTGCCAGCTCAAACACTAGACAGTACAATGAGCAGTTCTTC.

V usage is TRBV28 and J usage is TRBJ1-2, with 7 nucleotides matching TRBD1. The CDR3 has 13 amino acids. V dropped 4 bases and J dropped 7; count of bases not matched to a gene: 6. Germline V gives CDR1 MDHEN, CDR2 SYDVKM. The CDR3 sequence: CASSSVGTVGYTF. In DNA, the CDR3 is TGTGCCAGCAGTTCGGTTGGGACAGTTGGCTACACCTTC.

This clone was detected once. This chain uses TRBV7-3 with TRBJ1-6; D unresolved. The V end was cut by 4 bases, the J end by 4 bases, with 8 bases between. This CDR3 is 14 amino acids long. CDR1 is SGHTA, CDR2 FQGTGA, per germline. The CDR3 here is CASSSQTYNSPLHF. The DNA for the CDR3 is TGTGCCAGCAGCTCCCAGACGTATAATTCACCCCTCCACTTT.

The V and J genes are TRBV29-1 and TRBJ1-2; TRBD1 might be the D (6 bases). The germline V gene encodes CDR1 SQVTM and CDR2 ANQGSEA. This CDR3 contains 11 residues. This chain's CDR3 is CSEGGDYGYTF. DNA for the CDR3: TGCTCGGAGGGGGGCGACTATGGCTACACCTTC.

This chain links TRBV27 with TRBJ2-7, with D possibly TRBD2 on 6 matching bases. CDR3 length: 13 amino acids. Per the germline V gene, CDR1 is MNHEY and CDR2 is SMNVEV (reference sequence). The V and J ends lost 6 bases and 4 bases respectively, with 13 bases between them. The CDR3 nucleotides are TGTGCCAGCAGCGTAGGGACTTTGTACGAGCAGTACTTC. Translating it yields CASSVGTLYEQYF.

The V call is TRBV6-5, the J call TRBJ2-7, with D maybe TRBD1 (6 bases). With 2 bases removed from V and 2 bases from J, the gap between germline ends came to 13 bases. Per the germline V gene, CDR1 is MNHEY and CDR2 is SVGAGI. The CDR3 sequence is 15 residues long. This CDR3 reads CASSYASKGAYEQYF. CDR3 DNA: TGTGCCAGCAGTTACGCTAGCAAGGGGGCCTACGAGCAGTACTTC.

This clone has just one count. The CDR3 nucleotides are TGTGCCAGCAGCTTGATCCAGGAATCTGGCTACACCTTC. It encodes CASSLIQESGYTF. J is TRBJ1-2 and V is TRBV5-4; the D is unclear. Germline CDR1 and CDR2: SGHNT and YYREEE (reference sequence). Trimming removed 1 base from V and 7 bases from J, with 11 bases in between. CDR3 length: 13 amino acids.

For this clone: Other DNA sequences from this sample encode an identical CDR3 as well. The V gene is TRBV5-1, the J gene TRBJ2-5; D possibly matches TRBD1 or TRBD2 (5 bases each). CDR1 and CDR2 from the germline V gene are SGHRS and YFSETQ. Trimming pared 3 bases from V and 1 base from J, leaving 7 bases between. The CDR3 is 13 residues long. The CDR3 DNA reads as TGCGCCAGCAGCTCAGGGACCCAAGAGACCCAGTACTTC. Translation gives CASSSGTQETQYF.

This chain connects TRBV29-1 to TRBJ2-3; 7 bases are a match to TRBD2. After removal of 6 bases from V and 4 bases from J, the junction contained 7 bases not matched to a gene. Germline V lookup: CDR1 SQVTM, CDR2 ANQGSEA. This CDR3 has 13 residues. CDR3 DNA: TGCAGCGTCGGGGGGAGGAGCGCAGATACGCAGTATTTT. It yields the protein CSVGGRSADTQYF.